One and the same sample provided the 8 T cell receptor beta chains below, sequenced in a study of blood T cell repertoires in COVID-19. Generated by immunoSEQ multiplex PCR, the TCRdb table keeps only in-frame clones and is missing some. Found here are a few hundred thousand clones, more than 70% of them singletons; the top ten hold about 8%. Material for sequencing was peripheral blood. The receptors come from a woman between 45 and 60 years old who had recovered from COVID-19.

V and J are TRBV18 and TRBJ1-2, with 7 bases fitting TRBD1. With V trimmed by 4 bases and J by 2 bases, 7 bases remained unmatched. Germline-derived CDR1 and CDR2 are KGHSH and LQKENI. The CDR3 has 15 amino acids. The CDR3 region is CASSRSGTENYGYTF. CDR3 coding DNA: TGTGCCAGCTCACGATCCGGGACAGAGAACTATGGCTACACCTTC.

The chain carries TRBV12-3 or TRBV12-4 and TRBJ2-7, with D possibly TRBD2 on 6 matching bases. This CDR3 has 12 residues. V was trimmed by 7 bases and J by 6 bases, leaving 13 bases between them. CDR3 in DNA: TGTGCCAGCAAGTCGGGAGTCAGCGAGCAGTACTTC. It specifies CASKSGVSEQYF.

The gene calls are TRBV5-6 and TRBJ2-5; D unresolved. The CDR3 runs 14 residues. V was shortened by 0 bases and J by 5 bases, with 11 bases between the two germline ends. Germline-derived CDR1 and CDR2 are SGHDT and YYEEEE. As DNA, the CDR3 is TGTGCCAGCAGCTTGGTGGCTAGTCGGGAGACCCAGTACTTC. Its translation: CASSLVASRETQYF.

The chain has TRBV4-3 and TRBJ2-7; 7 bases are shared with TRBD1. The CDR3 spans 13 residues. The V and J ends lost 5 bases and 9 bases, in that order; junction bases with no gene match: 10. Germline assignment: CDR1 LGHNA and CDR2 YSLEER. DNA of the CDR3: TGCGCCAGCAGCTCCCAAATGGCAGGGGGGCAGTACTTC. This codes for CASSSQMAGGQYF.

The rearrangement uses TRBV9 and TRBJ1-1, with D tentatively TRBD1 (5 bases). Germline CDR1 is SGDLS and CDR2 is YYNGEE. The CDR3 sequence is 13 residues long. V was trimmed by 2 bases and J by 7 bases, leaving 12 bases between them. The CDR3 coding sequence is TGTGCCAGCAGCGTTTCGGCGGGGGGTGAAGCTTTCTTT. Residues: CASSVSAGGEAFF.

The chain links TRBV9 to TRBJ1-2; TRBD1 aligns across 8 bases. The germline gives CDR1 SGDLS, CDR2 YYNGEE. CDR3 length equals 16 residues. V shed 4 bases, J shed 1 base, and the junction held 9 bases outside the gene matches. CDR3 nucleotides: TGTGCCAGCAGCCCCTCCCCGGACAGGGTTAACTATGGCTACACCTTC. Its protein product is CASSPSPDRVNYGYTF.

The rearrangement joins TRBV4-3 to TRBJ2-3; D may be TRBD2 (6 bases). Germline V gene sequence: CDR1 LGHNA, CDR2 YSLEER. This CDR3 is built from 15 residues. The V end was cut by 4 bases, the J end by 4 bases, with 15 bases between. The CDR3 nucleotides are TGCGCCAGCAGCCCGGAGGGCCGTATCTCAGATACGCAGTATTTT. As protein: CASSPEGRISDTQYF.

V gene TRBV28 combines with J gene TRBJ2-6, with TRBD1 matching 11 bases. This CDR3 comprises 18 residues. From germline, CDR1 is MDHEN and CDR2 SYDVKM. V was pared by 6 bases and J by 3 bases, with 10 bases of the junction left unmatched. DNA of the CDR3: TGTGCCAGCAGGCCGCTGGACAGGGGGCGCCGTGGGGCCAACGTCCTGACTTTC. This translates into CASRPLDRGRRGANVLTF.